This TCR beta chain appears in the sequencing data of a study of T cells in Graves' hyperthyroidism and ophthalmopathy (dated by TCRdb to between 2018 and 2021). General notes on the study: Peripheral blood was sampled at the time of initial diagnosis, prior to any treatment. The approximately 90 discovery patients were randomly split 7:3 into training and test sets. The paper reports TCR Vbeta CDR3 sequencing of approximately 140 peripheral blood samples: approximately 41 ophthalmopathy, under 80 hyperthyroidism and around 17 progressor patients. To identify distinguishing TCR V-J signatures, a discovery cohort of roughly 100 patients was used, comprising roughly 45 with Graves' ophthalmopathy and under 60 with stable Graves' hyperthyroidism. Prospective prediction of ophthalmopathy was tested in an independent validation cohort of fewer than 20 hyperthyroidism patients and 17 patients who later progressed to ophthalmopathy. In addition, the study compared T-cell repertoires in thyroid tissue and in blood from five to seven Graves' hyperthyroidism patients. Following sampling, methimazole starting at 30 mg daily was given to hyperthyroidism patients, and high-dose intravenous methylprednisolone was given to ophthalmopathy patients. The full study reports these points: In validation, the model predicted progression to ophthalmopathy a median of roughly 6.1 months before onset, with roughly 70% sensitivity and just under 75% specificity. Most expanded thyroid clonotypes (frequency above 0.001) were also found in blood, which suggests that blood repertoires may mirror thyroid immune responses. No statistical method was used to set the sample size in advance, and investigators knew the group allocation. A 13 V-J signature model separated ophthalmopathy from stable hyperthyroidism, with approximately 87% sensitivity and 81.08% specificity in cross-validation and 80%/75% in testing.

As for this clonotype: Its cognate antigen has yet to be identified. Per-base quality was not reported, and no clone a single base away is much larger than it.

Amplification of TCR beta CDR3 regions was carried out from RNA transcripts. For the first round of RT-PCR on the TCR CDR3, the HTBI primer set was used together with the Qiagen OneStep RT-PCR kit. A second multiplex PCR round built the libraries, followed by size selection and purification. Paired-end sequencing of the libraries was performed with 100 bp reads on an Illumina HiSeq2000. Regarding the original processing steps: SOAPnuke was used to process the raw data, throwing out any read that contained adapters or uncalled bases, had a mean Phred below 15, or lacked an exact constant-primer or identifier match. COPE v1.2.5 was used to merge high-quality paired reads, and clonotypes were defined as unique nucleotide sequences. MiTCR v1.1 was used to align the clonotypes against IMGT TRBV, TRBD and TRBJ reference segments. The analysis was restricted to V-J combinations with a frequency above 0.0001, which together covered roughly 99% of the repertoires. A TCS score was defined as the ratio of F50 (clonal expansion) to E x V (chaos), with BLOSUM62-based TCRdist applied between CDR3 peptides within each V-J. Welch's t-statistics and random forest reduced some 510 V-J features to 10 to 15, which were used in a naive Bayes classifier (R e1071). TCRdb's own reprocessing of the public reads used fastp at Q25 and MiXCR and kept productive beta chains. Rows with a matching CDR3 protein are joined into one entry that keeps the most common DNA and genes. The V and J calls and clone size are TCRdb's, not the authors'. The sample profile shows 300,000 to 450,000 distinct CDR3 sequences; 15% to 18% of them were found once. Roughly a quarter of the sample is held by the ten biggest clonotypes.

The hyperthyroidism patients were between 18 and 65 years old and newly diagnosed, with a disease duration of less than 2 months. The study excluded patients with uncontrolled infections, other autoimmune diseases, pregnancy or lactation. Diagnoses were established on the basis of clinical symptoms, serum thyroxine and TRAb, thyroid ultrasound, and orbital computed tomography. For progressor patients, blood was drawn at the first diagnosis of hyperthyroidism, before any ophthalmopathy symptoms had appeared. PBMCs were isolated from about 9 ml of fresh peripheral blood by Ficoll-Paque density gradient centrifugation. Progressor patients were defined as those initially diagnosed with Graves' hyperthyroidism in whom ophthalmopathy developed during follow-up. Total RNA was extracted with Trizol reagent, and quality was checked on an Agilent 2100 Bioanalyzer. This clonotype originated in a woman younger than 35 with Graves' hyperthyroidism that later progressed to Graves' ophthalmopathy. Material for sequencing was blood.

The CDR3 protein: CASSLVADRGWSPLHF. In nucleotides, the sequence is TGTGCCAGCAGCTTAGTCGCGGACAGGGGCTGGTCACCCCTCCACTTT. The sequence joins TRBV7-2 to TRBJ1-6; 9 bases in between match TRBD1. The CDR1 and CDR2 encoded by the germline V gene are SGHTA and FQGNSA. The CDR3 numbers 16 residues from cysteine through phenylalanine. Just the 48-base CDR3 DNA is kept, in frame starting at base 1. From V the trimming removes 1 base and from J it removes 10 bases, while the gene matches leave 8 bases of the junction unaccounted for.